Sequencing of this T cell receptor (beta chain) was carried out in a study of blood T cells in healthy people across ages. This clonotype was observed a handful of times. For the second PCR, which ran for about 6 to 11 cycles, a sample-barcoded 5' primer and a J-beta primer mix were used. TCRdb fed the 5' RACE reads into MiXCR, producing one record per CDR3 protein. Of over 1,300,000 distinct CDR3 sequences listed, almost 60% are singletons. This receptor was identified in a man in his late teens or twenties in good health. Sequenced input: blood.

For the CDR3, the DNA is TGCAGCGTTGAAGCCCCGGGGGTGGACACAGATACGCAGTATTTT. Translation: CSVEAPGVDTDTQYF. The chain uses TRBV29-1 and TRBJ2-3; possibly TRBD2 for D (6 bases). Germline CDR1 is SQVTM and CDR2 is ANQGSEA. This CDR3 contains 15 residues. V gave up 1 base and J gave up 2 bases, with 13 bases separating them.